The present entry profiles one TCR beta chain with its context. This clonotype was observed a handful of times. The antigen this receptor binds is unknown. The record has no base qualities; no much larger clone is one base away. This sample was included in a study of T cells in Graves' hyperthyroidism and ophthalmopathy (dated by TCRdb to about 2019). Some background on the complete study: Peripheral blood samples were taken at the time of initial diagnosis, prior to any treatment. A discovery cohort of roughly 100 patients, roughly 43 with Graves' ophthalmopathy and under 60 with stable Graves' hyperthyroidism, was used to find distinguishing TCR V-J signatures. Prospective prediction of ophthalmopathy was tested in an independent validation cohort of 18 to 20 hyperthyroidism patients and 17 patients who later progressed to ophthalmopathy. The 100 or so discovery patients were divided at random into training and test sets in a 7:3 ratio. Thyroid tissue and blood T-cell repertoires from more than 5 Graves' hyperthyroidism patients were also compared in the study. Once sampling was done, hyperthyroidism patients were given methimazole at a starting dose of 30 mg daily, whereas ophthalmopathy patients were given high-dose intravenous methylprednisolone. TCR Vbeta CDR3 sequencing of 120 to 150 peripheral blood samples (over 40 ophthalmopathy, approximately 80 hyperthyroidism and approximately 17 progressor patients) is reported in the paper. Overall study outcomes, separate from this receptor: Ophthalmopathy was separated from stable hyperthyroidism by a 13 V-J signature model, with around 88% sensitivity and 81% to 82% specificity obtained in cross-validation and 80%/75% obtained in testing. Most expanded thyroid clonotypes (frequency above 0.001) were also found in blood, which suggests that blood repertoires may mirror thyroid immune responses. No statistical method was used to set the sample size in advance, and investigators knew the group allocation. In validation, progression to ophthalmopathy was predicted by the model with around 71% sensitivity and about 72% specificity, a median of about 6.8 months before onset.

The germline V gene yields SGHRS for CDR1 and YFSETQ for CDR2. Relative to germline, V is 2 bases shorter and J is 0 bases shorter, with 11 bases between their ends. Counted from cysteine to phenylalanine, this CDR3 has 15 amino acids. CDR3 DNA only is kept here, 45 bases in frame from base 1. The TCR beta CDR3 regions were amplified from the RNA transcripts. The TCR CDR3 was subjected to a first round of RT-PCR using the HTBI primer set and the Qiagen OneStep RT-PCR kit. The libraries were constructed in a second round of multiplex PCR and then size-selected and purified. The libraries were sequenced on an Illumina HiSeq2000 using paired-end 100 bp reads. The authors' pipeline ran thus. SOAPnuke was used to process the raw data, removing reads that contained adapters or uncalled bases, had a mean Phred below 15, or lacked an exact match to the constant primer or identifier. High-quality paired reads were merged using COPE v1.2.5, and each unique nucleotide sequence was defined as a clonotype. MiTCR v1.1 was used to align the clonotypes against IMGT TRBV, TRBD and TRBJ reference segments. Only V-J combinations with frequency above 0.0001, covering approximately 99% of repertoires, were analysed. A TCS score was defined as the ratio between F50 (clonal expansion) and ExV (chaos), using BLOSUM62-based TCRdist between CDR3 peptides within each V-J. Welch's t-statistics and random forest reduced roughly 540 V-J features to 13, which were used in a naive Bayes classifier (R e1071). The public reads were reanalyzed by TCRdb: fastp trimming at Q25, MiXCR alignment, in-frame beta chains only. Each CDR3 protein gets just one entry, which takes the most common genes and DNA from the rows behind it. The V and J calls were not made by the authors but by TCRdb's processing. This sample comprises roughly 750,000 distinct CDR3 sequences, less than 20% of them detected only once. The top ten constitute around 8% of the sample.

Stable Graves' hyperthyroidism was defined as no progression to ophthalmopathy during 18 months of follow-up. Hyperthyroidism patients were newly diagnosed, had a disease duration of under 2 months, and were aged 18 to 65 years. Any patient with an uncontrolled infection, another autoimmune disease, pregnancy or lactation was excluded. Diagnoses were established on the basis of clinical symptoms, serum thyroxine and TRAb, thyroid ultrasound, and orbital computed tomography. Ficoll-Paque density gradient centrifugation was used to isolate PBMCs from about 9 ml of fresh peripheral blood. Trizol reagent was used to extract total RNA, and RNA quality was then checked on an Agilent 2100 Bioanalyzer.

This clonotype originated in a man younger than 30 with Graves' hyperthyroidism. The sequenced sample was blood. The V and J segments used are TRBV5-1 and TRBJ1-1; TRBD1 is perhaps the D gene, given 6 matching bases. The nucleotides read TGCGCCAGCAGCTTAGCAGGGGCCATGAACACTGAAGCTTTCTTT. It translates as CASSLAGAMNTEAFF.